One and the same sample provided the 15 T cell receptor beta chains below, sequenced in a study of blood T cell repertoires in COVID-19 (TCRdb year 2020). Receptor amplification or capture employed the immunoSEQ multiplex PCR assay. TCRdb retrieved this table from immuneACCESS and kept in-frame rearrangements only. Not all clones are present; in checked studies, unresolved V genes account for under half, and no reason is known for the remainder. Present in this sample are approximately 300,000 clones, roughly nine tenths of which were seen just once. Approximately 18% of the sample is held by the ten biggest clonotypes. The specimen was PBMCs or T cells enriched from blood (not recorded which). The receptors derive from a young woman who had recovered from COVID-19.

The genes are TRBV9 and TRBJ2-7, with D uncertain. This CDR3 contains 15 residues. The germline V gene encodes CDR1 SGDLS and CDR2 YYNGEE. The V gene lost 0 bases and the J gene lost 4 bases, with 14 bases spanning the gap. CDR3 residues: CASSVDPLLTYEQYF. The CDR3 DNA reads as TGTGCCAGCAGCGTAGACCCCCTGTTAACTTACGAGCAGTACTTC.

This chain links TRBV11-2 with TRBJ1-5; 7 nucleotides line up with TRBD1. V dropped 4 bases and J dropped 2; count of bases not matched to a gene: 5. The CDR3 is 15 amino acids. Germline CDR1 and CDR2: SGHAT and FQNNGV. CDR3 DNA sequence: TGTGCCAGCAGCTCCGCAGGGGGGCGCAATCAGCCCCAGCATTTT. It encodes CASSSAGGRNQPQHF.

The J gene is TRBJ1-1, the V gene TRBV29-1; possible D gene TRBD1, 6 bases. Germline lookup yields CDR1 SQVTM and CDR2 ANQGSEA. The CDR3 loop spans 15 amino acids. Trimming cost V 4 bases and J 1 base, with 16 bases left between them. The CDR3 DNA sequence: TGCAGCGTTGCTACCGGGACAAGAACGAACACTGAAGCTTTCTTT. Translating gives CSVATGTRTNTEAFF. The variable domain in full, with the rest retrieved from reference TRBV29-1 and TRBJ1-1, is SAVISQKPSRDICQRGTSLTIQCQVDSQVTMMFWYRQQPGQSLTLIATANQGSEATYESGFVIDKFPISRPNLTFSTLTVSNMSPEDSSIYLCSVATGTRTNTEAFFGQGTRLTVV.

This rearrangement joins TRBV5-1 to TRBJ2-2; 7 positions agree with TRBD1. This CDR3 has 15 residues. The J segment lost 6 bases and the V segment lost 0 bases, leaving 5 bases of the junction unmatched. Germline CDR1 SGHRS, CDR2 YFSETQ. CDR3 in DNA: TGCGCCAGCAGCTTGGTCCCGGGACAGCCCGGGGAGCTGTTTTTT. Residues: CASSLVPGQPGELFF.

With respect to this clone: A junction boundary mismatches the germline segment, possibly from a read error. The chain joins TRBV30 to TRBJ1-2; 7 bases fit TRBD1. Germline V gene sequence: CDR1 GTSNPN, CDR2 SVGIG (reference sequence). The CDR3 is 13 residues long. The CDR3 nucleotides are TGTGCCTGGAGTACAGGACAGGCTTCTAGCCGGTCCTTC. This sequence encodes CAWSTGQASSRSF.

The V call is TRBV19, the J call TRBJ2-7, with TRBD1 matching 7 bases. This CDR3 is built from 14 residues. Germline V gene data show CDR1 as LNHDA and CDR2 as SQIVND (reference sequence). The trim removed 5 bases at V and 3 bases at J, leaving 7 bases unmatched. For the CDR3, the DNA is TGTGCCAGTAGTGTCGGGACAGAGAGCTACGAGCAGTACTTC. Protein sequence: CASSVGTESYEQYF.

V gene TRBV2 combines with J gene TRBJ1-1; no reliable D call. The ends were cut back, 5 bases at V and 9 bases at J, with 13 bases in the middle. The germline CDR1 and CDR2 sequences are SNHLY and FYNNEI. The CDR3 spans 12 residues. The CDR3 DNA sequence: TGTGCCAGCAGTCCTACAGCGGCTAAAGCTTTCTTT. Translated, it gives CASSPTAAKAFF.

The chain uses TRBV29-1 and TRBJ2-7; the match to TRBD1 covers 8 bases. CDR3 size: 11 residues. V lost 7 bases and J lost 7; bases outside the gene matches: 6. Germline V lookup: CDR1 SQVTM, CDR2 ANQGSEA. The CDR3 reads CSASTGVEQYF. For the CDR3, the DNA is TGCAGCGCGTCGACAGGGGTTGAGCAGTACTTC.

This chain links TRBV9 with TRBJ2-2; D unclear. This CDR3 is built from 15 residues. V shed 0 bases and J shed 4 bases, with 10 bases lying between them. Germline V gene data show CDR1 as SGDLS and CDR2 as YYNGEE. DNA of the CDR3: TGTGCCAGCAGCGTAGAGTTACCGAGCACCGGGGAGCTGTTTTTT. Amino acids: CASSVELPSTGELFF.

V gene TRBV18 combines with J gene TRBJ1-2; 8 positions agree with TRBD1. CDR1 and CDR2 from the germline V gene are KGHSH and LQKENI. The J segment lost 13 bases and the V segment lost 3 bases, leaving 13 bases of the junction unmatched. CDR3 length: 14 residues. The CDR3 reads CASSPDRGAPQRTF. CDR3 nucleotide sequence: TGTGCCAGCTCACCCGACAGGGGAGCGCCCCAGCGCACCTTC.

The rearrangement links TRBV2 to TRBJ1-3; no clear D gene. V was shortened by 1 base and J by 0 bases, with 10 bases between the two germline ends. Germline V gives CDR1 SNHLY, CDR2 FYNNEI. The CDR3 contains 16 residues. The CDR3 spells CASSEELPLSGNTIYF. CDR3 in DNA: TGTGCCAGCAGTGAAGAACTACCCCTCTCTGGAAACACCATATATTTT.

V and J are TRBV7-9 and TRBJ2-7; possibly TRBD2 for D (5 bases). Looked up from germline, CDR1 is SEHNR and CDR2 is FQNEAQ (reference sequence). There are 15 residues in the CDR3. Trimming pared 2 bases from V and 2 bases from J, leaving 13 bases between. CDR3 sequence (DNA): TGTGCCAGCAGCTTATCCCGGGGAGTACCCTACGAGCAGTACTTC. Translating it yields CASSLSRGVPYEQYF. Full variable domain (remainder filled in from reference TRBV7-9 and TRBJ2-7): DTGVSQNPRHKITKRGQNVTFRCDPISEHNRLYWYRQTLGQGPEFLTYFQNEAQLEKSRLLSDRFSAERPKGSFSTLEIQRTEQGDSAMYLCASSLSRGVPYEQYFGPGTRLTVT.

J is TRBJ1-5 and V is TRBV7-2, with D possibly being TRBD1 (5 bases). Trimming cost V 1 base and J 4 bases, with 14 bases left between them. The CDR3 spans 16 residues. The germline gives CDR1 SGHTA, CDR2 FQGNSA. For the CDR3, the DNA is TGTGCCAGCAGCTTAGGGGGCAAGGGAACGAATCAGCCCCAGCATTTT. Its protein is CASSLGGKGTNQPQHF.

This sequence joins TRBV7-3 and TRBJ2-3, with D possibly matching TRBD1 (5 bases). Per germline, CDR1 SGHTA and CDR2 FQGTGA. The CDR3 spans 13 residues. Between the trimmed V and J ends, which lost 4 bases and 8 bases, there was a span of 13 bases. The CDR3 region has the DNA TGTGCCAGCAGCTCGCAGGATCAGGGTACGCAGTATTTT. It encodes CASSSQDQGTQYF.

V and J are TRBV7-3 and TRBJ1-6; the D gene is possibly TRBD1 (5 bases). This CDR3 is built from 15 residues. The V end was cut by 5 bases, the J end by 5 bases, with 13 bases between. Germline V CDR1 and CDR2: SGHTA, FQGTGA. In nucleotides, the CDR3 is TGTGCCAGCAGCCTGGGACGGGGGAATAATTCACCCCTCCACTTT. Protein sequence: CASSLGRGNNSPLHF.